These T cell receptor beta chains were read from a single sample in a study of post-analysis software for immune sequencing data. MiXCR, run by TCRdb on the PCR reads, gives a single entry per CDR3 protein. The sample has 700,000 to 800,000 distinct CDR3 sequences; roughly 27% are singletons. The sequenced material came from blood. All receptors derive from a girl between 5 and 17 years old with multiple sclerosis. Both conserved end residues are part of each CDR3. Fields, in order: D gene, V gene, J gene, clone size, CDR3 protein. A D gene is named only where the DNA matches it firmly. Clone size is given for some rows only: seen once, a few or many times, or a class if the clone is expanded.

d_call: NA; v_call: TRBV4-1; j_call: TRBJ1-4; clone_size: NA; cdr3_aa: CASSLGSSPATNEKLFF
d_call: TRBD2; v_call: TRBV20-1; j_call: TRBJ2-1; clone_size: NA; cdr3_aa: CSARHPSGYNEQFF
d_call: NA; v_call: TRBV15; j_call: TRBJ2-3; clone_size: few; cdr3_aa: CATSRKTGRTQYF
d_call: NA; v_call: TRBV24-1; j_call: TRBJ2-1; clone_size: NA; cdr3_aa: CATSDPRDSSYNEQFF
d_call: NA; v_call: TRBV7-2; j_call: TRBJ2-5; clone_size: NA; cdr3_aa: CASSSQAPNHQETQYF
d_call: NA; v_call: TRBV24-1; j_call: TRBJ1-2; clone_size: few; cdr3_aa: CATRGAQSPGYTF
d_call: NA; v_call: TRBV3-1; j_call: TRBJ1-1; clone_size: NA; cdr3_aa: CVSSQFNANTEAFF
d_call: TRBD2; v_call: TRBV20-1; j_call: TRBJ2-7; clone_size: many; cdr3_aa: CSARVAGVYEQYF
d_call: NA; v_call: TRBV12-5; j_call: TRBJ2-5; clone_size: NA; cdr3_aa: CASGLGHPSSVTQYF
d_call: TRBD1; v_call: TRBV7-9; j_call: TRBJ2-7; clone_size: few; cdr3_aa: CASLGTGSYEQYF
d_call: NA; v_call: TRBV20-1; j_call: TRBJ1-2; clone_size: few; cdr3_aa: CSVRSNYGYTF
d_call: NA; v_call: TRBV29-1; j_call: TRBJ1-5; clone_size: few; cdr3_aa: CSVYQPQHF
d_call: NA; v_call: TRBV5-6; j_call: TRBJ2-3; clone_size: NA; cdr3_aa: CASSLVARVITDTQYF
d_call: TRBD1; v_call: TRBV4-3; j_call: TRBJ2-7; clone_size: NA; cdr3_aa: CASSPYDRAGDEQYF
d_call: NA; v_call: TRBV12-3/TRBV12-4; j_call: TRBJ2-7; clone_size: NA; cdr3_aa: CASSWGRVTYEQYF
d_call: TRBD2; v_call: TRBV27; j_call: TRBJ2-5; clone_size: few; cdr3_aa: CASSLWTSGETQYF
d_call: TRBD2; v_call: TRBV6-2/TRBV6-3; j_call: TRBJ2-7; clone_size: few; cdr3_aa: CASRYVAGVYEQYF
d_call: NA; v_call: TRBV29-1; j_call: TRBJ1-1; clone_size: NA; cdr3_aa: CSVIKNTEAFF
d_call: NA; v_call: TRBV27; j_call: TRBJ2-7; clone_size: NA; cdr3_aa: CASSFAGSGYEQYF
d_call: TRBD2; v_call: TRBV12-3/TRBV12-4; j_call: TRBJ2-7; clone_size: NA; cdr3_aa: CASSDQAGAYEQYF
d_call: TRBD1; v_call: TRBV7-2; j_call: TRBJ1-5; clone_size: few; cdr3_aa: CASSLVGTGGGQPQHF
d_call: NA; v_call: TRBV5-4; j_call: TRBJ1-2; clone_size: NA; cdr3_aa: CVSSLVGTNYGYTF
d_call: TRBD2; v_call: TRBV6-2/TRBV6-3; j_call: TRBJ2-1; clone_size: few; cdr3_aa: CASILTSGGNNEQFF
d_call: NA; v_call: TRBV5-4; j_call: TRBJ1-2; clone_size: few; cdr3_aa: CASSLPQPNYGYTF
d_call: NA; v_call: TRBV7-2; j_call: TRBJ1-4; clone_size: once; cdr3_aa: CASSLASGHEKLFF
d_call: NA; v_call: TRBV7-2; j_call: TRBJ1-2; clone_size: NA; cdr3_aa: CASSPSQGGYTF
d_call: TRBD2; v_call: TRBV20-1; j_call: TRBJ2-5; clone_size: NA; cdr3_aa: CSARTSGTGYELYF
d_call: TRBD2; v_call: TRBV29-1; j_call: TRBJ2-3; clone_size: many; cdr3_aa: CSVSTSGSTDTQYF
d_call: NA; v_call: TRBV29-1; j_call: TRBJ2-7; clone_size: NA; cdr3_aa: CSVQPRGASYEQYF
d_call: NA; v_call: TRBV20-1; j_call: TRBJ2-3; clone_size: NA; cdr3_aa: CSAPERASTDTQYF
d_call: NA; v_call: TRBV7-8; j_call: TRBJ2-7; clone_size: NA; cdr3_aa: CASSPGRFSYEQYF
d_call: TRBD1; v_call: TRBV29-1; j_call: TRBJ1-2; clone_size: NA; cdr3_aa: CSVFQGAFGYTF
d_call: TRBD2; v_call: TRBV7-8; j_call: TRBJ2-5; clone_size: NA; cdr3_aa: CASSLTSGRYQETQYF
d_call: NA; v_call: TRBV12-3/TRBV12-4; j_call: TRBJ2-2; clone_size: NA; cdr3_aa: CAGRKLREAGELFF
d_call: NA; v_call: TRBV15; j_call: TRBJ2-7; clone_size: NA; cdr3_aa: CATSRDLAAYEQYF
d_call: TRBD2; v_call: TRBV12-3/TRBV12-4; j_call: TRBJ2-7; clone_size: NA; cdr3_aa: CASSKTSGRAAYEQYF
d_call: TRBD1; v_call: TRBV6-1; j_call: TRBJ1-4; clone_size: few; cdr3_aa: CASSRGDRAGTSPPKLFF
d_call: NA; v_call: TRBV24-1; j_call: TRBJ2-1; clone_size: NA; cdr3_aa: CATSGVALGEQFF
d_call: NA; v_call: TRBV5-1; j_call: TRBJ1-4; clone_size: NA; cdr3_aa: CASSSKGENEKLFF
d_call: TRBD2; v_call: TRBV20-1; j_call: TRBJ2-5; clone_size: few; cdr3_aa: CSASNPWGGPPETQYF
d_call: TRBD2; v_call: TRBV3-1; j_call: TRBJ2-5; clone_size: few; cdr3_aa: CASSQDLAAIQETQYF
d_call: NA; v_call: TRBV28; j_call: TRBJ2-1; clone_size: NA; cdr3_aa: CASSFIGTGSLEQFF
d_call: NA; v_call: TRBV6-6; j_call: TRBJ2-3; clone_size: NA; cdr3_aa: CASSQALQADTQYF
d_call: NA; v_call: TRBV5-1; j_call: TRBJ2-5; clone_size: few; cdr3_aa: CASSLASGQTSIETQYF
d_call: TRBD2; v_call: TRBV3-1; j_call: TRBJ2-3; clone_size: NA; cdr3_aa: CACAGGLTDTQYF
d_call: NA; v_call: TRBV12-3/TRBV12-4; j_call: NA; clone_size: NA; cdr3_aa: CASNQMGTLETQYF
d_call: TRBD1; v_call: TRBV20-1; j_call: TRBJ1-5; clone_size: few; cdr3_aa: CSASTGVGQPQHF
d_call: NA; v_call: TRBV20-1; j_call: TRBJ1-6; clone_size: NA; cdr3_aa: CSARDRGGSPLHF
d_call: NA; v_call: TRBV29-1; j_call: TRBJ1-5; clone_size: many; cdr3_aa: CSVGQHNQPQHF
d_call: NA; v_call: TRBV5-1; j_call: TRBJ2-6; clone_size: few; cdr3_aa: CASSLAVGTSNVLTF
d_call: TRBD1; v_call: TRBV4-3; j_call: TRBJ2-2; clone_size: NA; cdr3_aa: CASSPTAGTGSSNTGELFF
d_call: TRBD2; v_call: TRBV5-1; j_call: TRBJ2-1; clone_size: few; cdr3_aa: CASSTGLAGGGTEQFF
d_call: NA; v_call: TRBV9; j_call: TRBJ2-1; clone_size: few; cdr3_aa: CASSVSTGTSGNEQFF
d_call: NA; v_call: TRBV29-1; j_call: TRBJ2-1; clone_size: NA; cdr3_aa: CSVARDTYNEQFF
d_call: TRBD2; v_call: TRBV12-3/TRBV12-4; j_call: TRBJ2-1; clone_size: NA; cdr3_aa: CASSWASGGARNEQFF
d_call: NA; v_call: TRBV20-1; j_call: TRBJ1-5; clone_size: NA; cdr3_aa: CSASEQGVGQPQHF
d_call: NA; v_call: TRBV27; j_call: TRBJ1-2; clone_size: NA; cdr3_aa: CASRRLGEDYDYTF
d_call: TRBD2; v_call: TRBV7-9; j_call: TRBJ2-3; clone_size: NA; cdr3_aa: CASSLVHSSGGLFTDTQYF
d_call: TRBD1; v_call: TRBV7-2; j_call: TRBJ1-3; clone_size: few; cdr3_aa: CASSQSGGARGNTIYF